This T cell receptor (beta chain) was sequenced in a study of T cell responses to AZD1222 COVID-19 vaccine. Study results and limitations: Scientists sampled the repertoires only once the peak T cell response had passed. Spike as a whole was targeted by vaccine-associated CD4 TCRs, dominant at 160-218 and 743-854. Females outnumbered males among donors, who were mostly white British; clonal diversity was possibly underestimated.

TCRdb keeps only in-frame clones here, not all; method: immunoSEQ multiplex PCR. The top ten hold 15% to 20% of the sample, which has over 100,000 clones, about four fifths seen once. CDR1 is LNHNV and CDR2 is YYDKDF in the germline V gene (reference sequence). The CDR3 consists of 15 residues. The junction had 12 bases not matched to a gene; V was cut back by 7 bases and J by 8 bases. Details on this clone: The antigen is undetermined.

The sequences come from peripheral blood, collected on day 0 of AZD1222 vaccination. The TCR comes from an adult in good health. This chain uses TRBV15 with TRBJ1-4; TRBD1 aligns across 8 bases. The CDR3 nucleotides read TGTGCCACCAAGTCCGACAGGGGTCGTCGGGAAAAACTGTTTTTT. This codes for CATKSDRGRREKLFF.